The 8 T cell receptor beta chains below were found in one sample sequenced in a study of type 1 and type 2 diabetes patients. The PCR template was genomic DNA. Amplification of the beta chain CDR3 used 30 forward and 13 reverse multiplex primers. TCRdb re-derived calls from the multiplex PCR reads in MiXCR, one entry per CDR3 protein. The repertoire has more than 250,000 distinct CDR3 sequences, roughly 48% of them found once; the top ten carry roughly 13%. Sequencing was performed on peripheral blood mononuclear cells (PBMCs). All receptors derive from a man younger than 35 with type 2 diabetes.

The genes are TRBV6-5 and TRBJ1-6; unclear D gene. The ends were cut back, 5 bases at V and 9 bases at J, with 11 bases in the middle. Germline V CDR1 and CDR2: MNHEY, SVGAGI. This CDR3 is built from 13 residues. CDR3 loop: CASSDGLRSPLHF. The CDR3 DNA is TGTGCCAGCAGTGACGGACTACGTTCACCCCTCCACTTT.

This chain connects TRBV11-2 to TRBJ2-7; the D is unclear. The V gene's germline CDR1 is SGHAT and CDR2 FQNNGV. With 5 bases removed from V and 4 bases from J, the gap between germline ends came to 9 bases. The CDR3 covers 12 residues. The CDR3 sequence is CASSQAWYEQYF. DNA for the CDR3: TGTGCCAGCAGCCAAGCTTGGTACGAGCAGTACTTC.

The chain recombines TRBV5-1 with TRBJ2-1, with D unresolved. Germline V gene data show CDR1 as SGHRS and CDR2 as YFSETQ. Trimming took off 5 bases at V and 9 bases at J, with 15 bases between the two ends. This CDR3 is built from 13 residues. The CDR3 bases are TGCGCCAGCAGATTAACAGAAATTGGTGAGCAGTTCTTC. Translating gives CASRLTEIGEQFF.

The chain is built from TRBV6-1 and TRBJ2-1; TRBD2 agrees at 11 bases. Germline CDR1 reads MNHNS; CDR2 reads SASEGT. The trim removed 8 bases at V and 7 bases at J, leaving 10 bases unmatched. The CDR3 is 15 residues long. The CDR3 sequence is CASGGVLAGGNEQFF. The CDR3 coding sequence is TGTGCCAGCGGGGGGGTGTTAGCGGGAGGGAATGAGCAGTTCTTC.

The rearrangement links TRBV6-5 to TRBJ1-5, with 7 bases fitting TRBD1. In germline, CDR1 is MNHEY, CDR2 SVGAGI. After removal of 11 bases from V and 1 base from J, the junction contained 11 bases not matched to a gene. There are 15 residues in the CDR3. In nucleotides, the CDR3 is TGTGCCGCAGGGGGGGGGGGCGAGAGCAATCAGCCCCAGCATTTT. It translates to CAAGGGGESNQPQHF.

This clonotype appeared many times. CDR3 sequence (DNA): TGTGCCAGTAAGGGTGTCGGGACGGCCTACACAGATACGCAGTATTTT. Translated, it gives CASKGVGTAYTDTQYF. The chain recombines TRBV19 with TRBJ2-3, with D perhaps TRBD1 or TRBD2 (5 bases each). The CDR3 spans 16 residues. CDR1 and CDR2 from the germline V gene are LNHDA and SQIVND (reference sequence). V was pared by 7 bases and J by 2 bases, with 19 bases between.

In this sample, this clonotype turned up a few times. The V and J genes are TRBV20-1 and TRBJ2-5; possible D gene TRBD2, 5 bases. Germline assignment: CDR1 DFQATT and CDR2 SNEGSKA (reference sequence). V was cut by 3 bases and J by 14 bases, with 19 bases left in between. This CDR3 is built from 12 residues. DNA of the CDR3: TGCAGTGCTAGCCAAGCCGGGGATCGTACCTACTTC. Its translation: CSASQAGDRTYF.

This clonotype has a handful of counts. The genes are TRBV5-1 and TRBJ2-7; no clear D. Per the germline V gene, CDR1 is SGHRS and CDR2 is YFSETQ. The CDR3 is made up of 15 amino acids. Deletions cut 3 bases from V and 3 bases from J, with 16 bases between. The CDR3 sequence: CASSSRTDPIYEQYF. The CDR3 DNA sequence: TGCGCCAGCAGCTCGAGAACGGATCCCATCTACGAGCAGTACTTC.